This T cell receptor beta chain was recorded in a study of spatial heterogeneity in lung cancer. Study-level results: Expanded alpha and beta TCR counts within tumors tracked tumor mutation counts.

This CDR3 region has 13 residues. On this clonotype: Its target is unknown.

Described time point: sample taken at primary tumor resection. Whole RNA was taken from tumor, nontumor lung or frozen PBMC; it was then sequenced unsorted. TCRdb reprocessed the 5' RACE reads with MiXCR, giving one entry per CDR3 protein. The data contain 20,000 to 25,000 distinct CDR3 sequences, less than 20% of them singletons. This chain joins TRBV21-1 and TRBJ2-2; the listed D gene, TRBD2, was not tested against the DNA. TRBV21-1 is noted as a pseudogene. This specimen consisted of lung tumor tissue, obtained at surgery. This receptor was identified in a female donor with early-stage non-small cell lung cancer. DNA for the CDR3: TGTGCCAGCACCCTCGGAGGCACCGGGGAGCTGTTTTTT. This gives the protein CASTLGGTGELFF.